The source of this TCR beta chain is a study of blood T cells in healthy people across ages. From germline, CDR1 is MGHRA and CDR2 YSYEKL. Trimming shortened V by 1 base and J by 1 base, and 12 bases separated the two germline ends. This CDR3 has 16 residues. Study-wide points: Estimates of diversity drawn from one million T cells were considered underestimates. Higher diversity, along with more naive CD4+ cells, distinguished long-lived donors from aged donors.

Remarks on this clonotype: No antigen is known for it.

Through a sample-barcoded 5' primer and a J-beta primer mix, a second PCR was run for roughly 6 to 12 cycles. TCRdb reprocessed the 5' RACE reads via MiXCR and lists one record per CDR3 protein. This sample has about 640,000 distinct CDR3 sequences, with around three fifths found just once. Material: blood. The chain employs TRBV4-1 and TRBJ2-3, with D perhaps given as TRBD1 or TRBD2 (6 bases each). This TCR derives from a man aged 55 to 70 in good health. This CDR3 is CASSQVARGGTDTQYF. The CDR3 region has the DNA TGCGCCAGCAGCCAAGTTGCTAGGGGGGGCACAGATACGCAGTATTTT.